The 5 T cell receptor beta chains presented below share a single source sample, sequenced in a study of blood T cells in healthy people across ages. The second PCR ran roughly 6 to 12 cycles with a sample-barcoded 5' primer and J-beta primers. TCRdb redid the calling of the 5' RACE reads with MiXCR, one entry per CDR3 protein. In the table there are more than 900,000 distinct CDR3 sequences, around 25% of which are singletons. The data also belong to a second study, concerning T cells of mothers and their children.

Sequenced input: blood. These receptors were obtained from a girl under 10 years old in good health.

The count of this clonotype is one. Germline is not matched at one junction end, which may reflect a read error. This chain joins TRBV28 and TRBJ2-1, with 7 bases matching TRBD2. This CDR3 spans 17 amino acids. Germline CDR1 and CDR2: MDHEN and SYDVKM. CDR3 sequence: CASSLFPGTIKGNAQSF. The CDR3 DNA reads TGTGCCAGCAGTTTATTCCCCGGGACTATTAAGGGCAATGCGCAGTCCTTC. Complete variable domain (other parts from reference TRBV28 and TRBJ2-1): DVKVTQSSRYLVKRTGEKVFLECVQDMDHENMFWYRQDPGLGLRLIYFSYDVKMKEKGDIPEGYSVSREKKERFSLILESASTNQTSMYLCASSLFPGTIKGNAQSFGPGTRLTVL.

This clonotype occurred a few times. CDR3 DNA sequence: TGTGCCAGCAGCTCCCCGGCTGAGGCTAGCGGGGGGGCGGGGGATGAGCAGTTCTTC. It specifies CASSSPAEASGGAGDEQFF. This rearrangement joins TRBV7-6 to TRBJ2-1, with 12 bases that match TRBD2. CDR3 length: 19 residues. CDR1 is SGHVS and CDR2 is FNYEAQ in the germline V gene. J gave up 8 bases and V 4 bases, and 18 bases lay outside the gene matches.

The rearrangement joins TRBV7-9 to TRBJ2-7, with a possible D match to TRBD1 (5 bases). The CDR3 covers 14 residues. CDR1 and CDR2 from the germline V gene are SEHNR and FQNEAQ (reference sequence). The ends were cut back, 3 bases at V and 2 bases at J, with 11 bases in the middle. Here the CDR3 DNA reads TGTGCCAGCAGCTTGGAACACAGGACCTACGAGCAGTACTTC. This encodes CASSLEHRTYEQYF.

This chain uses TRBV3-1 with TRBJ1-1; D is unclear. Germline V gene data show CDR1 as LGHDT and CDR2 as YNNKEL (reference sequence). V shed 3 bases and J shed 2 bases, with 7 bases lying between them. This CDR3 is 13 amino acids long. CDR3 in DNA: TGTGCCAGCAGCCACGGGGTAAACACTGAAGCTTTCTTT. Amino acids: CASSHGVNTEAFF.

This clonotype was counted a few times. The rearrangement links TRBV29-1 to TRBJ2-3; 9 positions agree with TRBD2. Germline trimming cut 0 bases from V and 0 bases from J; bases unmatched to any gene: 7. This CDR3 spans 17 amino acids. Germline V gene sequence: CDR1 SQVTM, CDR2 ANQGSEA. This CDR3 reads CSVEDLGLASSTDTQYF. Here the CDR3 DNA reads TGCAGCGTTGAAGATCTTGGACTAGCGTCTAGCACAGATACGCAGTATTTT.